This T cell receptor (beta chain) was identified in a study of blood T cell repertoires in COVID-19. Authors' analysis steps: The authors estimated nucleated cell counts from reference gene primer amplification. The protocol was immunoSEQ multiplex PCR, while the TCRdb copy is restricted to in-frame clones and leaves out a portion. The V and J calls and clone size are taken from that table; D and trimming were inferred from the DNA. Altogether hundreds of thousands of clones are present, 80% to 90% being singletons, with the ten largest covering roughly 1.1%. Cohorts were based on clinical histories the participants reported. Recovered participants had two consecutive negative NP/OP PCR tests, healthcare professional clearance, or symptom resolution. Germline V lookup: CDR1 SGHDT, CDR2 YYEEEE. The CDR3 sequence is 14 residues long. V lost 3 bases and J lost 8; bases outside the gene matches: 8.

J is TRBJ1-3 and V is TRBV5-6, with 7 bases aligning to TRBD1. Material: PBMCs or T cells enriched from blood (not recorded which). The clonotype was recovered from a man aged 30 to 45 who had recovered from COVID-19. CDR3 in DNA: TGTGCCAGCAGCTCAAGACAGGGACGCGACACCATATATTTT. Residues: CASSSRQGRDTIYF.